This T cell receptor beta chain derives from a study of shared clonotypes between healthy human individuals. Generated by immunoSEQ multiplex PCR, the TCRdb table keeps only in-frame clones and is missing some. In the table there are about 750,000 clones, 90% to 95% of which are singletons. Positive CCR7 selection of CD45RO-negative cells yielded the naive CD8 cells, and terminally differentiated effector memory CD45RA+ cells were excluded. This receptor was taken from a man between 25 and 39 years old in good health. The sample was naive CD8+ T cells sorted from blood.

The CDR3 sequence: CASRPQHSYEQYF. The CDR3 DNA follows: TGTGCCAGCAGGCCTCAGCACTCCTACGAGCAGTACTTC. The rearrangement joins TRBV2 to TRBJ2-7; no clear D gene. Trimming removed 6 bases from V and 0 bases from J, with 9 bases in between. The CDR3 is made up of 13 amino acids. The germline V gene has CDR1 SNHLY and CDR2 FYNNEI.